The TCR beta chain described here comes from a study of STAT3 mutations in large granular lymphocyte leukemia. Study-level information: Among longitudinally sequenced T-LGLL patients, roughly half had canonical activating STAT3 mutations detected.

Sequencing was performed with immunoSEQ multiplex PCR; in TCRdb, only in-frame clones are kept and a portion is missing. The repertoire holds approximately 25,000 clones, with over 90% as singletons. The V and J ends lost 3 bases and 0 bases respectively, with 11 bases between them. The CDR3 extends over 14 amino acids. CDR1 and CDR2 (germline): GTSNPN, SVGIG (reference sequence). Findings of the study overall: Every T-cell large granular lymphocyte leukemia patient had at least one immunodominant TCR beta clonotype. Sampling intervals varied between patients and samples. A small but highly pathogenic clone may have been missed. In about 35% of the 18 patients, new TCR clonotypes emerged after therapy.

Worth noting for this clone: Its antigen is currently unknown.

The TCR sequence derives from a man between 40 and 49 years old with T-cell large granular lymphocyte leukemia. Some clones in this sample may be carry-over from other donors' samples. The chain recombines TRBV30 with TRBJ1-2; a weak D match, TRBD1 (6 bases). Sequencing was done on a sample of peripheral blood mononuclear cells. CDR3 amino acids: CAWRYQGSNYGYTF. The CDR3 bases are TGTGCCTGGAGATACCAGGGGTCTAACTATGGCTACACCTTC.